Below are 13 T cell receptor beta chains sequenced from a single sample in a study of blood T cell repertoires in COVID-19. Data came from immunoSEQ multiplex PCR; TCRdb stores just in-frame clones and leaves some out. Seen here are about 110,000 clones, approximately 80% observed once, and the top ten hold 0.83%. Sequencing used peripheral blood. These receptors were taken from a woman in her 70s with acute or convalescent COVID-19.

The chain uses TRBV24-1 and TRBJ2-1, with D perhaps matching TRBD2 (6 bases). CDR3 length: 15 residues. The germline V and J ends were trimmed by 3 bases and 7 bases, with 15 bases remaining between them. The germline V gene encodes CDR1 KGHDR and CDR2 SFDVKD. The CDR3 spells CATSDRGTGWNEQFF. For the CDR3, the DNA is TGTGCCACCAGTGATCGCGGGACGGGGTGGAATGAGCAGTTCTTC.

J is TRBJ2-2 and V is TRBV6-5; 9 nucleotides agree with TRBD1. Germline CDR1 is MNHEY and CDR2 is SVGAGI. The CDR3 sequence is 15 residues long. V dropped 6 bases and J dropped 0; count of bases not matched to a gene: 2. The CDR3 nucleotides are TGTGCCAGCAGACGGGACAGGGCGAACACCGGGGAGCTGTTTTTT. It specifies CASRRDRANTGELFF.

This chain links TRBV29-1 with TRBJ2-3, with 9 bases aligning to TRBD1. CDR1 and CDR2 from the germline V gene are SQVTM and ANQGSEA. The trim removed 7 bases at V and 4 bases at J, leaving 12 bases unmatched. CDR3 length equals 15 residues. DNA of the CDR3: TGCAGCGCTCGACCGGGACAGGGCAAAGCAGATACGCAGTATTTT. Encoded protein: CSARPGQGKADTQYF.

The gene calls are TRBV18 and TRBJ2-2, with TRBD1 identical over 7 bases. V lost 2 bases and J lost 3; bases outside the gene matches: 6. CDR1 is KGHSH, CDR2 LQKENI, per germline. The CDR3 extends over 16 amino acids. The CDR3 protein is CASSPRQGVDTGELFF. In DNA form, the CDR3 reads TGTGCCAGCTCACCAAGGCAGGGGGTCGACACCGGGGAGCTGTTTTTT.

The chain employs TRBV28 and TRBJ1-4; 7 nucleotides align to TRBD1. The germline gives CDR1 MDHEN, CDR2 SYDVKM. V trimming: 4 bases; J trimming: 5 bases; junction bases outside the gene matches: 10. The CDR3 consists of 16 residues. The CDR3 coding sequence is TGTGCCAGCAGTTCCCCCCGCGGCAGGGGGAATGAAAAACTGTTTTTT. This encodes CASSSPRGRGNEKLFF.

CDR3: CASSFNPGQETQYF. For the CDR3, the DNA is TGTGCCAGCAGCTTTAACCCGGGACAGGAGACCCAGTACTTC. This chain joins TRBV11-2 and TRBJ2-5, with TRBD1 identical over 7 bases. The CDR3 covers 14 residues. J lost 5 bases, V lost 3 bases, and 6 bases had no gene match. Germline CDR1 SGHAT, CDR2 FQNNGV. Based on the CDR3 plus reference TRBV11-2 and TRBJ2-5, the full variable domain is EAGVAQSPRYKIIEKRQSVAFWCNPISGHATLYWYQQILGQGPKLLIQFQNNGVVDDSQLPKDRFSAERLKGVDSTLKIQPAKLEDSAVYLCASSFNPGQETQYFGPGTRLLVL.

The chain links TRBV19 to TRBJ1-5; 9 positions match TRBD1. V trimming: 9 bases; J trimming: 5 bases; junction bases outside the gene matches: 8. Germline loops: CDR1 LNHDA, CDR2 SQIVND (reference sequence). The CDR3 has 14 residues. The CDR3 sequence is CASAAGTGHQPQHF. Here the CDR3 DNA reads TGTGCCAGCGCCGCCGGGACAGGGCATCAGCCCCAGCATTTT.

This chain joins TRBV28 and TRBJ2-5; maybe TRBD2 (5 bases). With 8 bases removed from V and 4 bases from J, the gap between germline ends came to 8 bases. Germline CDR1 is MDHEN and CDR2 is SYDVKM. CDR3 length: 11 amino acids. Written as DNA, the CDR3 is TGTGCCAGCGGGGAGAGAGAGACCCAGTACTTC. The encoded protein is CASGERETQYF.

V usage is TRBV5-1 and J usage is TRBJ2-7; 7 bases align to TRBD1. The CDR3 runs to 15 residues. Losses at the gene ends were 2 bases for V and 4 bases for J; bases not matched to a gene: 9. Germline V lookup: CDR1 SGHRS, CDR2 YFSETQ. This CDR3 reads CASSLDRESLYEQYF. CDR3 bases: TGCGCCAGCAGCTTAGACAGGGAATCCTTATACGAGCAGTACTTC.

This clone was picked up a small number of times. This chain joins TRBV11-2 and TRBJ1-2; D gene unclear. This CDR3 region has 12 residues. V was pared by 8 bases and J by 4 bases, with 11 bases between. Germline CDR1 reads SGHAT; CDR2 reads FQNNGV. The chain's CDR3 is CASAATSYGYTF. The CDR3 DNA is TGTGCCAGCGCGGCTACGTCCTATGGCTACACCTTC.

V gene TRBV18 combines with J gene TRBJ2-3; 9 bases are a match to TRBD1. Trimming at V came to 1 base and at J to 7 bases, leaving 3 bases not matched to a gene. The CDR3 loop spans 14 amino acids. CDR1 and CDR2 (germline): KGHSH, LQKENI. CDR3 nucleotide sequence: TGTGCCAGCTCACCACGGACAGGGGACAATACGCAGTATTTT. The encoded protein is CASSPRTGDNTQYF.

This clone was seen only once. The chain has TRBV5-1 and TRBJ2-1; D is undetermined. The CDR3 extends over 15 amino acids. Trimming shortened V by 4 bases and J by 0 bases, and 11 bases separated the two germline ends. Germline V lookup: CDR1 SGHRS, CDR2 YFSETQ. CDR3 coding DNA: TGCGCCAGCAGCCCCCTAGAAAGCTCCTACAATGAGCAGTTCTTC. Translation gives CASSPLESSYNEQFF.

This chain links TRBV7-3 with TRBJ2-2; 12 nucleotides line up with TRBD2. In germline, CDR1 is SGHTA, CDR2 FQGTGA. Trimming removed 3 bases from V and 7 bases from J; junction bases left unmatched: 9. CDR3 length: 17 amino acids. CDR3 in amino acids: CASSFASGRAASGELFF. DNA for the CDR3: TGTGCCAGCAGCTTCGCTAGCGGGAGGGCGGCTAGCGGGGAGCTGTTTTTT.